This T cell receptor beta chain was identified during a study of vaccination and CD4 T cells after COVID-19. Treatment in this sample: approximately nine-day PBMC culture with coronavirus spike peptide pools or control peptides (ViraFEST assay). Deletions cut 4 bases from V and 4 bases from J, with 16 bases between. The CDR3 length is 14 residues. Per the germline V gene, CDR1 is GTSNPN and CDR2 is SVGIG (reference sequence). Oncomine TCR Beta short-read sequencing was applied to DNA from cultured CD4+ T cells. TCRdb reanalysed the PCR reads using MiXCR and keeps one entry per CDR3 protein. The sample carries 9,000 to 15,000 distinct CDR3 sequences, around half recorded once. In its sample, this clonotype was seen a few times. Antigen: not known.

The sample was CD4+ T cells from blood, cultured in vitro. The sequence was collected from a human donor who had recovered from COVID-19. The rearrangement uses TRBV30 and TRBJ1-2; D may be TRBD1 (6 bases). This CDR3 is CAWNTGSHAYGYTF. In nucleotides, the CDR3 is TGTGCCTGGAATACAGGGAGTCACGCCTATGGCTACACCTTC.